This T cell receptor beta chain emerged from a study of blood T cell repertoires in COVID-19. On the study more broadly: There were acute and convalescent COVID-19 samples, and they came from the United States, Italy and Spain.

In the authors' workflow: Reference gene primer amplification in the assay estimated nucleated cell counts. Data came from immunoSEQ multiplex PCR; TCRdb stores just in-frame clones and leaves some out. Clone size and the V and J calls come from that table; the DNA yielded D and trimming. The repertoire consists of 150,000 to 200,000 clones, with approximately 79% occurring once and the leading ten covering about 3%. CDR3 length equals 15 residues. V was clipped by 1 base and J by 1 base, with 10 bases between them. Germline loops: CDR1 SGHTA, CDR2 FQGNSA. The sequence was collected from an elderly woman with acute or convalescent COVID-19. The V call is TRBV7-2, the J call TRBJ1-1, with D hard to call. Sequencing input: peripheral blood. CDR3 amino acids: CASSLDRVGNTEAFF. Here the CDR3 DNA reads TGTGCCAGCAGCTTAGATAGAGTTGGGAACACTGAAGCTTTCTTT.